This T cell receptor (beta chain) was captured by sequencing in a study of vaccination effects on CD4 cells after COVID-19. Overall study: Participants were given two doses of BNT162b2 or mRNA-1273 vaccine. Study-wide findings and caveats: The study found marked clonal contraction of infection- and vaccine-induced clones late after vaccination.

Antigen-specific CD4+ T cells were first expanded with viral peptide pools by the ViraFEST assay and only then sequenced. A roughly 10-day culture period preceded the isolation of CD4+ T cells. No vaccinee had earlier SARS-CoV-2 infection, and nucleocapsid antibodies were negative. Every well housed some 1.8 million PBMC, which grew in culture alongside about 10 IU/ml IL-2 and around 9.8 ug/ml peptides. Cells had half their medium changed to IL-2 medium on days 3 and 7. This CDR3 comprises 16 residues. CDR1 is KGHSH and CDR2 is LQKENI in the germline V gene. V was pared by 6 bases and J by 6 bases, with 20 bases between. Worth noting for this clone: Its antigen is not identified.

The data were produced by immunoSEQ multiplex PCR, yet TCRdb's version contains in-frame clones alone and is incomplete. Of some 68,000 clones in the sample, over 70% are singletons; the top ten hold 12%. This TCR was recovered from a human donor who received a COVID-19 vaccine. Sequenced here: CD4+ T cells from PBMCs cultured with SARS-CoV-2 spike peptides, sampled before COVID-19 vaccination. The gene calls are TRBV18 and TRBJ2-2; D is uncertain. The CDR3 is CASSPTVGWKPGELFF. CDR3 nucleotide sequence: TGTGCCAGCTCGCCAACCGTTGGGTGGAAACCCGGGGAGCTGTTTTTT.